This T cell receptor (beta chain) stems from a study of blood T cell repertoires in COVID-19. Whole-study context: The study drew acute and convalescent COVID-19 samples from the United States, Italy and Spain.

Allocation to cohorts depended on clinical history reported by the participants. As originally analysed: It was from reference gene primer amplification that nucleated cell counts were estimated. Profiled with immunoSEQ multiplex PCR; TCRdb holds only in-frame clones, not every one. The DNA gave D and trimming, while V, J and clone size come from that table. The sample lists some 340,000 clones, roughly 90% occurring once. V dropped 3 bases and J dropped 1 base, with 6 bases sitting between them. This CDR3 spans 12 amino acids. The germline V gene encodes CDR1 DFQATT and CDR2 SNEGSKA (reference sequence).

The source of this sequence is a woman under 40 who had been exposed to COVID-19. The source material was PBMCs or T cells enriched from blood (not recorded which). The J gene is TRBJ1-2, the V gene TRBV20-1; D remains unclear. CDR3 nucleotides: TGCAGTGCTAGTAACTATAACTATGGCTACACCTTC. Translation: CSASNYNYGYTF.